Listed below are T cell receptor beta chains from one sample, sequenced in a study of Ad26.COV2.S vaccination and SARS-CoV-2 variants. The data were produced by immunoSEQ multiplex PCR, yet TCRdb's version contains in-frame clones alone and is incomplete. The table lists about 350,000 clones, 88% of them singletons. Source: peripheral blood, taken in a trial of Ad26.COV2.S vaccine versus placebo. These receptors came from a person aged 18-65 years who received the Ad26.COV2.S COVID-19 vaccine or a placebo. The CDR3 runs from the conserved cysteine through the conserved F or W. The D gene is left open where the match is weak. The listing skips clone size in some rows; elsewhere it reads once, few, many or a size class.

j_gene: TRBJ2-3; v_gene: TRBV7-6; abundance: .; len: 17; d_gene: TRBD2; CDR3nt: TGTGCCAGCAGCTTATTGGGACTAGCGCCTGGCACAGATACGCAGTATTTT; CDR3aa: CASSLLGLAPGTDTQYF
j_gene: TRBJ1-2; v_gene: TRBV7-8; abundance: few; len: 12; d_gene: .; CDR3nt: TGTGCCAGCAGCGCGAGGGACGGCGGCTACACCTTC; CDR3aa: CASSARDGGYTF
j_gene: TRBJ1-2; v_gene: TRBV29-1; abundance: .; len: 13; d_gene: .; CDR3nt: TGCAGCGTAACACATCTCACCAGCGGCGGCTACACCTTC; CDR3aa: CSVTHLTSGGYTF
j_gene: TRBJ2-1; v_gene: TRBV19; abundance: .; len: 16; d_gene: TRBD2; CDR3nt: TGTGCCAGTAGTATTTATAGCGGGGCCTCCTACAATGAGCAGTTCTTC; CDR3aa: CASSIYSGASYNEQFF
j_gene: TRBJ2-3; v_gene: TRBV16; abundance: once; len: 12; d_gene: .; CDR3nt: TGTGCCAGCAGCCAAACAACAGATACGCAGTATTTT; CDR3aa: CASSQTTDTQYF
j_gene: TRBJ1-1; v_gene: TRBV27; abundance: .; len: 14; d_gene: .; CDR3nt: TGTGCCAGCAGCGTCCTTATGGGGGTCACTGAAGCTTTCTTT; CDR3aa: CASSVLMGVTEAFF
j_gene: TRBJ1-4; v_gene: TRBV30; abundance: .; len: 12; d_gene: .; CDR3nt: TGTGCCTGGAACGGGGGGGGCGAAAAACTGTTTTTT; CDR3aa: CAWNGGGEKLFF
j_gene: TRBJ2-2; v_gene: TRBV7-6; abundance: once; len: 16; d_gene: TRBD1; CDR3nt: TGTGCCAGCAGCTTGTCGGGGACAGGGAACACCGGGGAGCTGTTTTTT; CDR3aa: CASSLSGTGNTGELFF
j_gene: TRBJ1-1; v_gene: TRBV7-9; abundance: few; len: 16; d_gene: .; CDR3nt: TGTGCCAGCAGCTTAGTTGTTCTGGGGAGCAGCACTGAAGCTTTCTTT; CDR3aa: CASSLVVLGSSTEAFF
j_gene: TRBJ1-2; v_gene: TRBV25-1; abundance: once; len: 11; d_gene: .; CDR3nt: TGTGCCAGCGATGGATTCTATGGCTACACCTTC; CDR3aa: CASDGFYGYTF
j_gene: TRBJ1-3; v_gene: TRBV20-1; abundance: .; len: 13; d_gene: .; CDR3nt: TGCAGTGCTAGTATAGGGGTCGGAAACACCATATATTTT; CDR3aa: CSASIGVGNTIYF
j_gene: TRBJ2-7; v_gene: TRBV14; abundance: .; len: 13; d_gene: .; CDR3nt: TGTGCCAGCAGCCCTCTACTTTCCTACGAGCAGTACTTC; CDR3aa: CASSPLLSYEQYF
j_gene: TRBJ2-1; v_gene: TRBV6-6; abundance: .; len: 18; d_gene: TRBD1; CDR3nt: TGTGCCAGCAGTCCCGGGACAGGGGGCAGTATGTCCTACAATGAGCAGTTCTTC; CDR3aa: CASSPGTGGSMSYNEQFF
j_gene: TRBJ1-6; v_gene: TRBV6-5; abundance: .; len: 16; d_gene: .; CDR3nt: TGTGCCAGCAGTTACACCGACCTACAGCGGTATTCACCCCTCCACTTT; CDR3aa: CASSYTDLQRYSPLHF
j_gene: TRBJ2-6; v_gene: TRBV18; abundance: .; len: 19; d_gene: .; CDR3nt: TGTGCCAGCTCACACGGGACGGACTCTTTAGTAACTGGGGCCAACGTCCTGACTTTC; CDR3aa: CASSHGTDSLVTGANVLTF
j_gene: TRBJ2-3; v_gene: TRBV9; abundance: .; len: 17; d_gene: .; CDR3nt: TGTGCCAGCAGCGTATACGATAGGTTCCATGGTACAGATACGCAGTATTTT; CDR3aa: CASSVYDRFHGTDTQYF
j_gene: TRBJ2-1; v_gene: TRBV7-2; abundance: .; len: 13; d_gene: TRBD1; CDR3nt: TGTGCCAGCAGCCGACAGGGAATAGGTGAGCAGTTCTTC; CDR3aa: CASSRQGIGEQFF
j_gene: TRBJ1-5; v_gene: TRBV11-2; abundance: once; len: 15; d_gene: .; CDR3nt: TGTGCCAGCAGCTTAGGCCGGGCCTCGCAGGGGCCCCAGCATTTT; CDR3aa: CASSLGRASQGPQHF
j_gene: TRBJ2-2; v_gene: TRBV15; abundance: .; len: 17; d_gene: .; CDR3nt: TGTGCCACCAGCAGAGATGGCCAGAAAGTATACACCGGGGAGCTGTTTTTT; CDR3aa: CATSRDGQKVYTGELFF